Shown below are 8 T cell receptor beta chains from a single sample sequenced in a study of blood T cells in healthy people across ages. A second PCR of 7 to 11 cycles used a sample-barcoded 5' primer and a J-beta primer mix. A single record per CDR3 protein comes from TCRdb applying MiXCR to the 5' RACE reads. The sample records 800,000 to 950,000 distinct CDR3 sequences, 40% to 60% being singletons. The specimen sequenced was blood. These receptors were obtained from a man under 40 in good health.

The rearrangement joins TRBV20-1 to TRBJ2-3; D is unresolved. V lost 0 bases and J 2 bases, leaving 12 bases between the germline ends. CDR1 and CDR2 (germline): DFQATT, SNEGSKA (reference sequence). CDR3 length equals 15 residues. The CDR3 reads CSAREGSSYTDTQYF. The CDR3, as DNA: TGCAGTGCTAGAGAGGGCTCTTCCTACACAGATACGCAGTATTTT.

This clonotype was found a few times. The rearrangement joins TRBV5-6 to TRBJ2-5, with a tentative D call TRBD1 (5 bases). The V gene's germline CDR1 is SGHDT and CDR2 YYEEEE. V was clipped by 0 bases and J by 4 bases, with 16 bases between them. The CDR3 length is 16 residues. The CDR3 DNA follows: TGTGCCAGCAGCTTGGAGGCACAGCGTAGGGGAGAGACCCAGTACTTC. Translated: CASSLEAQRRGETQYF.

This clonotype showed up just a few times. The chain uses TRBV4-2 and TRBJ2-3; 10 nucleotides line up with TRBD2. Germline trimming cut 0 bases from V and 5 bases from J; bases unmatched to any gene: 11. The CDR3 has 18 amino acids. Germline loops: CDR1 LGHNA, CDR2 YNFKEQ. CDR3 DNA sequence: TGTGCCAGCAGCCAAGATCGGTCAAGCGGGGGGGCCAAAGATACGCAGTATTTT. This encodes CASSQDRSSGGAKDTQYF.

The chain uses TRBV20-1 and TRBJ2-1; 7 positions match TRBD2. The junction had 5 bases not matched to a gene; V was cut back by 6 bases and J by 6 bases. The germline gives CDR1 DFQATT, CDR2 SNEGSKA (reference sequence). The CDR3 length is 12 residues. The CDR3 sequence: CSAYGGVNEQFF. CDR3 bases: TGCAGTGCCTATGGGGGGGTCAATGAGCAGTTCTTC.

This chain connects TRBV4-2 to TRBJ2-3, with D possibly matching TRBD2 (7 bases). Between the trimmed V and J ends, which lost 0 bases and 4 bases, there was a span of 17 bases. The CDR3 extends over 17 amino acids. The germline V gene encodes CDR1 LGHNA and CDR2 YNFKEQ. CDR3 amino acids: CASSQDSRGGGSDTQYF. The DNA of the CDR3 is TGTGCCAGCAGCCAAGATTCTAGGGGGGGCGGGTCAGATACGCAGTATTTT.

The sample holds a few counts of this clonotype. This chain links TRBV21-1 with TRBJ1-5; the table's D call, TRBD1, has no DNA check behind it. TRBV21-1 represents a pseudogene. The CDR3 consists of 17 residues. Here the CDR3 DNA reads TGTGCCAGCAGCAAAGACAGGGACAGGGGGCGCGTTCAGCCCCAGCATTTT. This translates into CASSKDRDRGRVQPQHF.

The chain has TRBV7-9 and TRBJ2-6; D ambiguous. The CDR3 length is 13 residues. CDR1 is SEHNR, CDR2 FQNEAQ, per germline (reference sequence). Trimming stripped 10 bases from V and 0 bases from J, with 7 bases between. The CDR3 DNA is TGTGCCACCTCGTCCTCTGGGGCCAACGTCCTGACTTTC. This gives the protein CATSSSGANVLTF.

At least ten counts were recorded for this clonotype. The CDR3 bases are TGCAGCGTTGGACCGGGACAGGGGGCGCGTGAGCAGTTCTTC. Protein: CSVGPGQGAREQFF. The rearrangement joins TRBV29-1 to TRBJ2-1; 12 bases are a match to TRBD1. This CDR3 is built from 14 residues. Germline CDR1 is SQVTM and CDR2 is ANQGSEA. The ends lost 4 bases at V and 9 bases at J; junction bases unmatched: 7.